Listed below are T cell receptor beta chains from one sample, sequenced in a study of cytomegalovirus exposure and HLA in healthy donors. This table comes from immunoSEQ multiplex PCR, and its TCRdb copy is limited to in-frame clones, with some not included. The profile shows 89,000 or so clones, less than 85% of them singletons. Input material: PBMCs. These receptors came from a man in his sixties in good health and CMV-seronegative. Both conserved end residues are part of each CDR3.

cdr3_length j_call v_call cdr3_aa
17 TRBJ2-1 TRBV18 CASSPLKGTGGSNEQFF
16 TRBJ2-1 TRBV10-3 CAISESTGVRGNEQFF
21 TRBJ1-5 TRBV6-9 CASSSTSSRDREGNSNQPQHF
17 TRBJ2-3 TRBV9 CASSALVSGGRTDTQYF
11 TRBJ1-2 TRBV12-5 CASGSGTLYTF
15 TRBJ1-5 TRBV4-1 CASSQPGQGRQPQHF
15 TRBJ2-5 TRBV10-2 CASSDTQLIQETQYF
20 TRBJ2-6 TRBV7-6 CASSFPLDRGGDSGANVLTF
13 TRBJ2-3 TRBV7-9 CAETEGSRDTQYF
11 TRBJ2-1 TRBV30 CAWSAGFVRFF
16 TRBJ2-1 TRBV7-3 CASSPPGLSSYNEQFF
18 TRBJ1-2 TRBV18 CASSPLNVAGHLGHGYTF
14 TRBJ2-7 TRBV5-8 CASSPRTRNYEQYF
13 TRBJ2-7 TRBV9 CARRRDKSYEQYF
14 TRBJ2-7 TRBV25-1 CASSEEQASYEQYF
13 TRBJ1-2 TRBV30 CAWSTGTNYGYTF
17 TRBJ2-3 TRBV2 CASSGGVRGASTDTQYF
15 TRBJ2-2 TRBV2 CASRLGGGDTGELFF
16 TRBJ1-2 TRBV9 CASSDKTGGKTESYTF
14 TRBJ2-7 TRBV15 CATSKRTSGQEGYF
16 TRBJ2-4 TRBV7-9 CSSSLVAREAKNIQYF
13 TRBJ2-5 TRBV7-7 CASSLDRQETQYF
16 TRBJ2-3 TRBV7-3 CASSLRWGGGTDTQYF
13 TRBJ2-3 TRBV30 CAWSVGLGGTQYF
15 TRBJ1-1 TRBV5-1 CASSLVVEANTEAFF
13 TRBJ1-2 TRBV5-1 CASSPDRGYGYTF
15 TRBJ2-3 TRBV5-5 CASSLRDRSTDTQYF
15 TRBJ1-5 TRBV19 CASSIGTDSNQPQHF
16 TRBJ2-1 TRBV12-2 CASRFWFGDRYNEQFF
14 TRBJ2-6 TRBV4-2 CASSPPGGGAVLTF
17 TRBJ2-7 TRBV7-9 CASSLVLRTGGTYEQYF
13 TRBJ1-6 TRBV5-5 CASSPRENSPLHF
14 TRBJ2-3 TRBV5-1 CASSLGTTTDTQYF
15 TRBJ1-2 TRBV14 CASSQVLQGGFGYTF
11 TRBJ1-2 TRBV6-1 CASSSWPSYTF
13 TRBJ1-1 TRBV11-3 CASSFSREAEAFF
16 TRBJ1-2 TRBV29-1 CSVEGPGARSNYGYTF
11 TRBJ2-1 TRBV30 CAVLRGGSQFF
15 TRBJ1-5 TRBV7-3 CASSPGGEINQPQHF
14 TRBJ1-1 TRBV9 CASSLQGLNTEAFF
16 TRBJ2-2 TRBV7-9 CASSFPGQGNTGELFF
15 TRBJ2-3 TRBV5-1 CASSLAQGGRDTQYF
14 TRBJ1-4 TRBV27 CASSLYGTNEKLFF
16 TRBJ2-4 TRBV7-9 CASSHRGNRQKNIQYF
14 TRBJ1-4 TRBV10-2 CASSATATNEKLFF
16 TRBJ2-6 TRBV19 CASSVNQGSGANVLTF
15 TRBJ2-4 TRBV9 CASSVAGGAKNIQYF
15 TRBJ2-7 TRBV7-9 CASSTGLAGGYEQYF
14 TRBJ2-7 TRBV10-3 CAIAYAGGTYEQYF
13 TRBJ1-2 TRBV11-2 CASSSDGNYGYTF
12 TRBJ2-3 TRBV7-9 CASRTGWDTQYF
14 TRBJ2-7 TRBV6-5 CASRVAGGSYEQYF
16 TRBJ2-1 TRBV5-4 CASSPGARGGWNEQFF
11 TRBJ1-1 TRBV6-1 CATDRGTEAFF